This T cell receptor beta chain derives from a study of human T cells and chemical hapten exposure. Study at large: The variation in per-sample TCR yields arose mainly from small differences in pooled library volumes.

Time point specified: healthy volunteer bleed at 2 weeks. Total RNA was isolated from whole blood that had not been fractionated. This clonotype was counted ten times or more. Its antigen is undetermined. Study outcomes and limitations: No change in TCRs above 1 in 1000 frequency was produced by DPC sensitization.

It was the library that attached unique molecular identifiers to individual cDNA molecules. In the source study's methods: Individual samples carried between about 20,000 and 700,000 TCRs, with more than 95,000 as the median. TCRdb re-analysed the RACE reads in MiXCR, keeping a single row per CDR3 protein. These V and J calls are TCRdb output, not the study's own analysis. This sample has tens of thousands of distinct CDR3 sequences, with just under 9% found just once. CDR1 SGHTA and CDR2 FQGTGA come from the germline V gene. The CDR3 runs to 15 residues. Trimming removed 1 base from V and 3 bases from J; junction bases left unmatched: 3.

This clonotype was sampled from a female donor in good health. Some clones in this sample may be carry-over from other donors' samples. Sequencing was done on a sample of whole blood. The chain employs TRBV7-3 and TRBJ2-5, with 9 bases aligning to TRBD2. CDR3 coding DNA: TGTGCCAGCAGCTTAAGCGGGAGGGCCGAAGAGACCCAGTACTTC. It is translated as CASSLSGRAEETQYF.